The 23 T cell receptor beta chains below come from one sample, sequenced in a study of identical twins. TCRdb called the 5' RACE reads again in MiXCR, with one record for every CDR3 protein. The sample has nearly 900,000 distinct CDR3 sequences, about 12% seen once. In addition, the sample was reused for a study of yellow fever vaccine responses in identical twins.

The sample comprised PBMCs. Every receptor here comes from a woman under 30 in good health.

For this clonotype: A read error may be the cause here, since a much bigger clone is one base away. This chain links TRBV12-3 or TRBV12-4 with TRBJ2-1; unclear D gene. V shed 4 bases and J shed 9 bases, with 13 bases lying between them. CDR3 length: 13 amino acids. This chain's CDR3 is CASSSLMPVEQFF. DNA for the CDR3: TGTGCCAGCAGTTCTCTCATGCCCGTTGAGCAGTTCTTC.

Only a few counts were recorded for this clonotype. The J gene is TRBJ2-7, the V gene TRBV20-1, with TRBD1 as a possible D gene (6 bases). Trimming took 6 bases from V and 3 from J, leaving 15 bases between them. Germline CDR1 and CDR2: DFQATT and SNEGSKA (reference sequence). The CDR3 extends over 13 amino acids. The CDR3 loop is CSATDRGNYEQYF. The CDR3 nucleotides are TGCAGTGCCACGGACAGAGGAAACTACGAGCAGTACTTC.

This clonotype was seen only a few times. The chain combines TRBV7-8 with TRBJ2-7; D is perhaps TRBD1 (6 bases). The germline V and J ends were trimmed by 4 bases and 4 bases, with 20 bases remaining between them. This CDR3 spans 16 amino acids. Germline V gene sequence: CDR1 SGHVS, CDR2 FQNEAQ. The CDR3 is CASSYSGTPRGYEQYV. The CDR3 region has the DNA TGTGCCAGCAGCTACTCCGGGACACCGAGGGGGTACGAGCAGTACGTC.

The rearrangement uses TRBV6-1 and TRBJ2-1; 10 bases agree with TRBD2. Germline loops: CDR1 MNHNS, CDR2 SASEGT. Trimming removed 5 bases from V and 7 bases from J; junction bases left unmatched: 8. CDR3 size: 15 residues. CDR3 region: CASSPSGGAPNEQFF. CDR3 DNA sequence: TGTGCCAGCAGTCCGAGCGGGGGGGCCCCGAATGAGCAGTTCTTC.

The gene calls are TRBV7-2 and TRBJ2-1, with 12 nucleotides matching TRBD1. Unmatched junction bases numbered 7, after V lost 2 bases and J lost 8 bases. In germline, CDR1 is SGHTA, CDR2 FQGNSA. This CDR3 comprises 16 residues. The CDR3 region has the DNA TGTGCCAGCAGCTTAAGGTCGGGACAGGGGGCGCATGAGCAGTTCTTC. Protein product: CASSLRSGQGAHEQFF.

This clonotype showed up just a few times. The V gene is TRBV7-9, the J gene TRBJ1-2; D uncertain. The CDR3 runs 13 residues. CDR1 SEHNR and CDR2 FQNEAQ come from the germline V gene (reference sequence). The V gene lost 0 bases and the J gene lost 8 bases, with 10 bases spanning the gap. The CDR3 DNA sequence: TGTGCCAGCAGCTTAGCGCATAGGAGCGGCTACACCTTC. Translated: CASSLAHRSGYTF.

The V call is TRBV20-1, the J call TRBJ2-5; no clear D gene. Germline V gene data show CDR1 as DFQATT and CDR2 as SNEGSKA (reference sequence). CDR3 length equals 12 residues. V gave up 6 bases and J gave up 5 bases, with 13 bases separating them. The CDR3, as DNA: TGCAGTGCAATGCCCTCTATGGAGACCCAGTACTTC. Protein sequence: CSAMPSMETQYF.

V is TRBV7-2 and J is TRBJ1-6; D gene unclear. From germline, CDR1 is SGHTA and CDR2 FQGNSA. This CDR3 region has 15 residues. Deletions cut 5 bases from V and 6 bases from J, with 14 bases between. The CDR3 here is CASSLMGVFNSPLHF. The CDR3, as DNA: TGTGCCAGCAGCCTAATGGGAGTATTTAATTCACCCCTCCACTTT.

V and J are TRBV5-1 and TRBJ2-7; a possible D gene is TRBD1 (7 bases). The germline CDR1 and CDR2 sequences are SGHRS and YFSETQ. V was clipped by 4 bases and J by 0 bases, with 17 bases between them. This CDR3 spans 16 amino acids. This CDR3 is CASSQGGGRSSYEQYF. Here the CDR3 DNA reads TGCGCCAGCAGCCAGGGGGGAGGAAGGAGCTCCTACGAGCAGTACTTC.

This clonotype turned up a few times. The CDR3 nucleotides read TGTGCCAGCAGCTTAAGAAGCGGGAGTCGGGATGAGCAGTTCTTC. Translated, it gives CASSLRSGSRDEQFF. The V gene is TRBV7-2, the J gene TRBJ2-1; 8 nucleotides line up with TRBD2. The CDR3 is 15 residues long. The junction had 8 bases not matched to a gene; V was cut back by 2 bases and J by 8 bases. The germline V gene has CDR1 SGHTA and CDR2 FQGNSA.

This clonotype was counted between two and nine times. The chain has TRBV20-1 and TRBJ2-7; possible D gene TRBD2, 6 bases. Germline loops: CDR1 DFQATT, CDR2 SNEGSKA (reference sequence). Trimming shortened V by 0 bases and J by 3 bases, and 18 bases separated the two germline ends. This CDR3 spans 16 amino acids. The CDR3 spells CSARDQVAGFGYEQYF. CDR3 nucleotides: TGCAGTGCTAGAGATCAAGTGGCGGGATTCGGCTACGAGCAGTACTTC.

The genes are TRBV4-1 and TRBJ2-5, with D possibly being TRBD1 (7 bases). The V gene's germline CDR1 is MGHRA and CDR2 YSYEKL. The CDR3 loop spans 16 amino acids. Between the trimmed V and J ends, which lost 3 bases and 5 bases, there was a span of 19 bases. The CDR3 protein is CASSQQGGQFAETQYF. The DNA of the CDR3 is TGCGCCAGCAGCCAGCAGGGGGGCCAGTTTGCTGAGACCCAGTACTTC.

This chain uses TRBV20-1 with TRBJ1-5; the D is unclear. CDR1 is DFQATT and CDR2 is SNEGSKA in the germline V gene (reference sequence). The V end was cut by 3 bases, the J end by 1 base, with 13 bases between. The CDR3 totals 15 residues. CDR3 sequence reads: CSASGRISSNQPQHF. The DNA of the CDR3 is TGCAGTGCTAGTGGGCGGATTTCAAGCAATCAGCCCCAGCATTTT.

This chain uses TRBV5-3 with TRBJ2-2; the match to TRBD1 covers 8 bases. TRBV5-3 is identified as an open reading frame with a role that is uncertain. Trimming at V came to 8 bases and at J to 5 bases, leaving 8 bases not matched to a gene. The CDR3 extends over 14 amino acids. CDR3 protein: CARSLRQGTGELFF. For the CDR3, the DNA is TGTGCCAGGAGCCTGAGACAGGGGACCGGGGAGCTGTTTTTT.

The chain links TRBV6-1 to TRBJ1-1; the D is unclear. The V end lost 2 bases, the J end lost 6 bases, and 4 bases lay between the germline ends. CDR1 MNHNS and CDR2 SASEGT come from the germline V gene. CDR3 size: 11 residues. CDR3 coding DNA: TGTGCCAGCAGTGAAATGTCTGAAGCTTTCTTT. It is translated as CASSEMSEAFF.

The chain links TRBV11-2 to TRBJ2-1; 15 positions match TRBD2. Trimming took 5 bases from V and 1 from J; bases not matched to a gene: 6. The CDR3 sequence is 18 residues long. Germline CDR1 SGHAT, CDR2 FQNNGV. CDR3 sequence (DNA): TGTGCCAGCAGCCCGGGACTAGCGGGGGGCCAATCCTACAATGAGCAGTTCTTC. Protein product: CASSPGLAGGQSYNEQFF.

The table lists this clonotype with many counts. CDR3 region: CSAPETGADYGYTF. The DNA for the CDR3 is TGCAGTGCGCCGGAAACAGGGGCTGACTATGGCTACACCTTC. The chain uses TRBV20-1 and TRBJ1-2; 7 bases are a match to TRBD1. The ends lost 6 bases at V and 3 bases at J; junction bases unmatched: 10. CDR3 size: 14 residues. Per the germline V gene, CDR1 is DFQATT and CDR2 is SNEGSKA (reference sequence).

This chain links TRBV5-1 with TRBJ2-1; 15 bases map to TRBD2. V trimming: 5 bases; J trimming: 4 bases; junction bases outside the gene matches: 4. Germline loops: CDR1 SGHRS, CDR2 YFSETQ. This CDR3 is 16 amino acids long. For the CDR3, the DNA is TGCGCCAGCAGAACCGGGACTAGCGGGAGGTACAATGAGCAGTTCTTC. Translated: CASRTGTSGRYNEQFF.

The CDR3 loop reads CASTRVGPSGSKRPYNEQFF. The CDR3 DNA reads as TGTGCCAGCACCCGTGTTGGCCCTAGCGGGAGTAAGCGTCCGTACAATGAGCAGTTCTTC. The V call is TRBV6-2 or TRBV6-3, the J call TRBJ2-1; 10 nucleotides line up with TRBD2. The CDR3 extends over 20 amino acids. Looked up from germline, CDR1 is MNHEY and CDR2 is SVGEGT. V gave up 7 bases and J gave up 4 bases; unmatched junction bases: 22.

In its sample, this clonotype was seen a few times. The chain combines TRBV2 with TRBJ1-5; possibly TRBD1 for D (6 bases). Germline values: CDR1 SNHLY, CDR2 FYNNEI. CDR3 size: 14 residues. Trimming left V 4 bases short and J 4 bases short, with 11 bases between. CDR3 sequence (DNA): TGTGCCAGCAGTGCGGACAGCCCAAATCAGCCCCAGCATTTT. Protein sequence: CASSADSPNQPQHF.

In this sample, this clonotype turned up a few times. The chain has TRBV7-9 and TRBJ2-3, with D hard to call. Germline assignment: CDR1 SEHNR and CDR2 FQNEAQ (reference sequence). Deletions cut 4 bases from V and 3 bases from J, with 8 bases between. The CDR3 runs to 13 residues. Here the CDR3 DNA reads TGTGCCAGCAGCTACCCCCCGACAGATACGCAGTATTTT. As protein: CASSYPPTDTQYF.

The V and J genes are TRBV4-1 and TRBJ2-7; no clear D. Deletions cut 1 base from V and 4 bases from J, with 14 bases between. Germline CDR1 MGHRA, CDR2 YSYEKL. CDR3 size: 15 residues. This CDR3 is CASSQGRVGYYEQYF. CDR3 nucleotides: TGCGCCAGCAGCCAAGGAAGGGTGGGTTATTACGAGCAGTACTTC.

The V call is TRBV20-1, the J call TRBJ1-1; D perhaps matches TRBD1 (5 bases). V lost 3 bases and J lost 6, with 17 bases in between. The CDR3 runs to 14 residues. Per the germline V gene, CDR1 is DFQATT and CDR2 is SNEGSKA (reference sequence). CDR3 sequence (DNA): TGCAGTGCTAGCAGGGTGGTGGTGGGCCCTGAAGCTTTCTTT. As protein: CSASRVVVGPEAFF.